This record concerns one T cell receptor beta chain sequence. Patients in Seattle were enrolled during active infection, then followed longitudinally. Per the authors' pipeline: Cell counts per sample came from amplifying reference gene primers. Only in-frame clones appear in the TCRdb table, and some are missing; sequencing was by immunoSEQ multiplex PCR. From that table come the V and J calls and clone size; the DNA was used to work out D and trimming. The table shows roughly 290,000 clones, with 90% occurring only once. This sample was included in a study of blood T cell repertoires in COVID-19. At the level of the study: Whether acute or convalescent, the COVID-19 samples came from the United States, Italy and Spain. Sample material is recorded as cDNA or gDNA derived from T cells, B-cell-depleted T cells, or PBMCs.

This TCR derives from a woman aged 25 to 39 with COVID-19, enrolled during active disease. Sequencing was carried out using peripheral blood.

The CDR3 nucleotides are TGCGCCAGCAGCACGCTAGCGGGGCGCACAGATACGCAGTATTTT. This translates into CASSTLAGRTDTQYF. The chain links TRBV5-1 to TRBJ2-3, with 9 bases matching TRBD2. Losses at the gene ends were 4 bases for V and 1 base for J; bases not matched to a gene: 4. The CDR3 has 15 residues. Germline CDR1 SGHRS, CDR2 YFSETQ. Looking up the rest from reference TRBV5-1 and TRBJ2-3 gives the full variable domain: KAGVTQTPRYLIKTRGQQVTLSCSPISGHRSVSWYQQTPGQGLQFLFEYFSETQRNKGNFPGRFSGRQFSNSRSEMNVSTLELGDSALYLCASSTLAGRTDTQYFGPGTRLTVL.